The 8 T cell receptor beta chains listed next were all sequenced from one sample in a study of blood T cell repertoires in COVID-19. Sequenced by immunoSEQ multiplex PCR; TCRdb stores in-frame clones only, minus some. Counted here are some 240,000 clones, around 81% occurring once; the ten biggest clones make up more than 10%. Material: peripheral blood. The source of these receptors is a human donor in a cohort sampled during active COVID-19.

This clone was detected only a few times. The chain carries TRBV2 and TRBJ2-7, with 7 bases lining up with TRBD1. This CDR3 region has 15 residues. Trimming removed 5 bases from V and 3 bases from J; junction bases left unmatched: 10. CDR1 and CDR2 from the germline V gene are SNHLY and FYNNEI. The CDR3 bases are TGTGCCAGCAGTCCAACGACAGGGAAGATCTACGAGCAGTACTTC. It is translated as CASSPTTGKIYEQYF.

The chain recombines TRBV6-2 or TRBV6-3 with TRBJ2-1; 8 nucleotides agree with TRBD2. This CDR3 has 15 amino acids. CDR1 is MNHEY and CDR2 is SVGEGT in the germline V gene. V shed 4 bases, J shed 5 bases, and the junction held 7 bases outside the gene matches. This CDR3 reads CASSFSLAGNNEQFF. The CDR3 region has the DNA TGTGCCAGCAGTTTTTCTCTAGCGGGCAACAATGAGCAGTTCTTC.

The chain couples TRBV7-9 to TRBJ2-7; D is possibly TRBD2 (6 bases). The CDR3 contains 13 residues. Trimming cost V 2 bases and J 3 bases, with 8 bases left between them. CDR1 and CDR2 (germline): SEHNR, FQNEAQ (reference sequence). The CDR3 reads CASSLRGGYEQYF. In nucleotides, the CDR3 is TGTGCCAGCAGCTTACGGGGAGGCTACGAGCAGTACTTC.

This clone is deemed medium-sized. The chain couples TRBV5-1 to TRBJ1-1, with D maybe TRBD1 (6 bases). V lost 7 bases, J lost 1 base, and 14 bases lay in between. Germline values: CDR1 SGHRS, CDR2 YFSETQ. This CDR3 is 14 amino acids long. Here the CDR3 reads CASGRDTRNTEAFF. The DNA of the CDR3 is TGCGCCAGCGGCCGGGACACAAGGAACACTGAAGCTTTCTTT. The entire variable domain, with the rest obtained from reference TRBV5-1 and TRBJ1-1, is as follows: KAGVTQTPRYLIKTRGQQVTLSCSPISGHRSVSWYQQTPGQGLQFLFEYFSETQRNKGNFPGRFSGRQFSNSRSEMNVSTLELGDSALYLCASGRDTRNTEAFFGQGTRLTVV.

On this clone: Other DNA sequences in the sample encode the same CDR3. The chain joins TRBV19 to TRBJ2-7; no clear D gene. The V end lost 2 bases, the J end lost 0 bases, and 5 bases lay between the germline ends. CDR3 length: 13 amino acids. CDR1 is LNHDA, CDR2 SQIVND, per germline (reference sequence). CDR3 in DNA: TGTGCCAGTAGTATACAATTCTCCTACGAGCAGTACTTC. Translation gives CASSIQFSYEQYF.

CDR3 sequence reads: CASSEGDLGGYTF. The CDR3 DNA sequence: TGTGCCAGCAGCGAAGGGGATTTAGGTGGCTACACCTTC. The chain combines TRBV9 with TRBJ1-2, with D perhaps TRBD1 (5 bases). The germline CDR1 and CDR2 sequences are SGDLS and YYNGEE. V dropped 3 bases and J dropped 7 bases, with 13 bases sitting between them. This CDR3 region has 13 residues.

This chain joins TRBV7-8 and TRBJ1-5; 9 bases are shared with TRBD1. Germline loops: CDR1 SGHVS, CDR2 FQNEAQ. V was clipped by 5 bases and J by 0 bases; unmatched bases: 14. The CDR3 has 19 residues. CDR3 in DNA: TGTGCCAGCAGCCGTTCCGGGACAGGGTATCCTTATAGCAATCAGCCCCAGCATTTT. It codes for CASSRSGTGYPYSNQPQHF.

The J gene is TRBJ2-3, the V gene TRBV19, with 14 bases that match TRBD2. The CDR3 loop spans 17 amino acids. Germline V gene data show CDR1 as LNHDA and CDR2 as SQIVND (reference sequence). The J segment lost 6 bases and the V segment lost 5 bases, leaving 10 bases of the junction unmatched. The DNA for the CDR3 is TGTGCCAGTAGTCGGGGGACTAGCGGGAGAATTTCGGATACGCAGTATTTT. Translation: CASSRGTSGRISDTQYF.